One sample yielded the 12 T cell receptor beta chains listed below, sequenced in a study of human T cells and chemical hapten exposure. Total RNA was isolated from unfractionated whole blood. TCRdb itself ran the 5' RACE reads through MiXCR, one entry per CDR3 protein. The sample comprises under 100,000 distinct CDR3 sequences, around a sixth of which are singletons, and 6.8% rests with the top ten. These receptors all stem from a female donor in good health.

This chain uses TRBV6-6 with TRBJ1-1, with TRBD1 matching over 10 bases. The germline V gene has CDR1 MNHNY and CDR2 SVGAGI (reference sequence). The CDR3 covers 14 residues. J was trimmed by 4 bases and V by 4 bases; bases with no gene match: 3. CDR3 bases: TGTGCCAGCAGTTGGACAGGGGGGACCACTGAAGCTTTCTTT. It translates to CASSWTGGTTEAFF.

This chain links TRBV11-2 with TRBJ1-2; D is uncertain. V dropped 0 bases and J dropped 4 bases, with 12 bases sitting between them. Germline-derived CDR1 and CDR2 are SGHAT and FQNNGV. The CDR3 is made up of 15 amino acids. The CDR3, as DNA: TGTGCCAGCAGCTTAGATCCGGCCTTGGCCTATGGCTACACCTTC. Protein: CASSLDPALAYGYTF.

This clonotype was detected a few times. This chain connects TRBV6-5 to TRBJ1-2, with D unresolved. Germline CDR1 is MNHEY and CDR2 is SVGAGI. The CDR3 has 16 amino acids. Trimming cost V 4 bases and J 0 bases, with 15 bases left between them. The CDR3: CASSSPRAFSNYGYTF. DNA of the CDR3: TGTGCCAGCAGTTCGCCTAGGGCCTTCTCTAACTATGGCTACACCTTC.

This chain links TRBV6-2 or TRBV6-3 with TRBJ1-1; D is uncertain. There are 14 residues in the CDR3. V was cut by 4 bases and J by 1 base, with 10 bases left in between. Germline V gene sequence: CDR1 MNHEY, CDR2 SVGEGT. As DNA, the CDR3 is TGTGCCAGCAGTTTTATCGATAAGAACACTGAAGCTTTCTTT. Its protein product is CASSFIDKNTEAFF.

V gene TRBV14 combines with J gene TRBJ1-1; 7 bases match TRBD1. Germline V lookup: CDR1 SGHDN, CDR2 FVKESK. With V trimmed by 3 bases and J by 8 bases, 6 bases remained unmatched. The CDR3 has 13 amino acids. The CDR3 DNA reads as TGTGCCAGCAGCCACCAACCGGGACAGGAAGCTTTCTTT. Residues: CASSHQPGQEAFF. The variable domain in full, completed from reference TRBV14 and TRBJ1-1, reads EAGVTQFPSHSVIEKGQTVTLRCDPISGHDNLYWYRRVMGKEIKFLLHFVKESKQDESGMPNNRFLAERTGGTYSTLKVQPAELEDSGVYFCASSHQPGQEAFFGQGTRLTVV.

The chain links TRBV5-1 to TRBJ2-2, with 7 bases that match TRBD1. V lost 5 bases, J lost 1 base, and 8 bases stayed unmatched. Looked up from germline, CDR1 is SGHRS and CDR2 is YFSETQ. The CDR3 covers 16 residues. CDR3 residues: CASSLLTGKNTGELFF. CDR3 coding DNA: TGCGCCAGCAGTTTGCTGACAGGGAAGAACACCGGGGAGCTGTTTTTT.

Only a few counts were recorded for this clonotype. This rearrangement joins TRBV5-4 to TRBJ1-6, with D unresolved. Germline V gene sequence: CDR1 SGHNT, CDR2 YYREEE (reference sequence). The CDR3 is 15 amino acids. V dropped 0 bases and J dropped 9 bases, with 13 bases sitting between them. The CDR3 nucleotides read TGTGCCAGCAGCTTGGGAGGGCCCGAAGGTTCACCCCTCCACTTT. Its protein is CASSLGGPEGSPLHF.

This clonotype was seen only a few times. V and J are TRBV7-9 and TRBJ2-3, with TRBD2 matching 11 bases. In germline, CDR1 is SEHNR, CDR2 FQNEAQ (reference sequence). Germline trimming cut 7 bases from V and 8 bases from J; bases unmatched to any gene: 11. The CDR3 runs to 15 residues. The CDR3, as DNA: TGTGCCAGCATCTCCGGGACTAGCGGTAGGGGTACGCAGTATTTT. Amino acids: CASISGTSGRGTQYF. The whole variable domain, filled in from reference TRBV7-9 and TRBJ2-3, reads DTGVSQNPRHKITKRGQNVTFRCDPISEHNRLYWYRQTLGQGPEFLTYFQNEAQLEKSRLLSDRFSAERPKGSFSTLEIQRTEQGDSAMYLCASISGTSGRGTQYFGPGTRLTVL.

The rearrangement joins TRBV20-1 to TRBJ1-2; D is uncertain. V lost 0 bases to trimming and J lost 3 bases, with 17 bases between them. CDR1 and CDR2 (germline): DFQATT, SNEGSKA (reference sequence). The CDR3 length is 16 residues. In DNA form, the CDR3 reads TGCAGTGCTAGAGATCTCGGTCAGAAGAAACACTATGGCTACACCTTC. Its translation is CSARDLGQKKHYGYTF.

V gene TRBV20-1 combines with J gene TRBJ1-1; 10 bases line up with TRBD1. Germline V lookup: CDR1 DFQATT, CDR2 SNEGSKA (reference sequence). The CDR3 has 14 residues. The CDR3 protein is CSQTGTGDATEAFF. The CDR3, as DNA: TGCAGCCAAACAGGGACAGGGGATGCCACTGAAGCTTTCTTT.

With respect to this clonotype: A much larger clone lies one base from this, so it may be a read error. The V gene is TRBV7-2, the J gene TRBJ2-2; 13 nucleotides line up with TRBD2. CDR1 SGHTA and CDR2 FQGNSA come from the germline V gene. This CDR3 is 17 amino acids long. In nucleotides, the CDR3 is TGTGCCAGCAGCCCTCGGACTAGCGGGGGCGGGACCGAGGAGCTGTTTTTT. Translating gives CASSPRTSGGGTEELFF.

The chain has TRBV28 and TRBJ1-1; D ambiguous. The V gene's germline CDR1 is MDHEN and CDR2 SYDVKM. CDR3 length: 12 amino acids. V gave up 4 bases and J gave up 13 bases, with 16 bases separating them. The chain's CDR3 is CASSSHPPIGFF. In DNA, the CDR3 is TGTGCCAGCAGTTCTCATCCCCCGATTGGTTTCTTT.